These 2 T cell receptor beta chains share one sample of origin, sequenced in a study of blood T cell repertoires in COVID-19. Here immunoSEQ multiplex PCR was the method, and the copy in TCRdb shows in-frame clones only, minus some. In the table there are some 300,000 clones, approximately 89% of which are singletons. The sequenced sample consisted of PBMCs or T cells enriched from blood (not recorded which). All receptors derive from a woman in her thirties who had recovered from COVID-19.

V is TRBV6-5 and J is TRBJ2-1; weak D call: TRBD1 (6 bases). The CDR3 is 12 residues long. Germline V gene lookup returns CDR1 MNHEY and CDR2 SVGAGI. Trimming removed 8 bases from V and 8 bases from J, with 13 bases in between. This CDR3 is CASSIQGDEQFF. CDR3 DNA: TGTGCCAGCTCCATACAGGGCGATGAGCAGTTCTTC.

The chain combines TRBV19 with TRBJ1-5; TRBD1 aligns across 7 bases. The CDR3 extends over 14 amino acids. The germline V gene encodes CDR1 LNHDA and CDR2 SQIVND (reference sequence). V trimming: 5 bases; J trimming: 5 bases; junction bases outside the gene matches: 6. Here the CDR3 reads CASSVTGEDQPQHF. The DNA for the CDR3 is TGTGCCAGTAGTGTTACAGGGGAGGATCAGCCCCAGCATTTT. The variable domain in full, completed from reference TRBV19 and TRBJ1-5, reads DGGITQSPKYLFRKEGQNVTLSCEQNLNHDAMYWYRQDPGQGLRLIYYSQIVNDFQKGDIAEGYSVSREKKESFPLTVTSAQKNPTAFYLCASSVTGEDQPQHFGDGTRLSIL.